This entry lists 24 T cell receptor beta chains sequenced from one sample in a study of T cell responses to AZD1222 COVID-19 vaccine. Method: immunoSEQ multiplex PCR; TCRdb's copy keeps in-frame clones and lacks some. The data hold 100,000 to 120,000 clones, with about 94% observed a single time. The sequences come from peripheral blood, collected 28 days after the second AZD1222 dose. These receptors were collected from an adult who received the AZD1222 COVID-19 vaccine.

The chain has TRBV20-1 and TRBJ2-5; the D is unclear. This CDR3 is built from 10 residues. Trimming cost V 2 bases and J 2 bases, with 0 bases left between them. Germline V gives CDR1 DFQATT, CDR2 SNEGSKA (reference sequence). The CDR3 DNA reads as TGCAGTGCTAGACAAGAGACCCAGTACTTC. Its protein is CSARQETQYF.

This chain joins TRBV27 and TRBJ1-2; the match to TRBD1 covers 7 bases. Germline V gene lookup returns CDR1 MNHEY and CDR2 SMNVEV (reference sequence). V was pared by 4 bases and J by 4 bases, with 9 bases of the junction left unmatched. There are 15 residues in the CDR3. The CDR3, as DNA: TGTGCCAGCAGTTATAGGCAGGGGGGACCCTATGGCTACACCTTC. Its translation: CASSYRQGGPYGYTF.

The chain carries TRBV6-5 and TRBJ2-7; 9 bases are a match to TRBD1. From germline, CDR1 is MNHEY and CDR2 SVGAGI. The V segment lost 4 bases and the J segment 0 bases; nucleotides outside the gene matches: 7. The CDR3 covers 16 residues. CDR3 loop: CASSSAGTGNSYEQYF. The CDR3 DNA sequence: TGTGCCAGCAGTTCCGCCGGGACAGGGAACTCCTACGAGCAGTACTTC.

The J gene is TRBJ2-1, the V gene TRBV4-2, with D tentatively TRBD2 (6 bases). The CDR3 consists of 15 residues. Trimming shortened V by 5 bases and J by 0 bases, and 11 bases separated the two germline ends. Germline V gene data show CDR1 as LGHNA and CDR2 as YNFKEQ. The CDR3 protein is CASSYQRASYNEQFF. The CDR3 region has the DNA TGTGCCAGCAGCTACCAGCGGGCCTCCTACAATGAGCAGTTCTTC.

V usage is TRBV5-1 and J usage is TRBJ2-7, with D unresolved. The CDR3 totals 13 residues. The germline V gene encodes CDR1 SGHRS and CDR2 YFSETQ. Trimming removed 4 bases from V and 4 bases from J, with 12 bases in between. The CDR3 bases are TGCGCCAGCAGCGTAGACTGGTCTTACGAGCAGTACTTC. It codes for CASSVDWSYEQYF.

The chain uses TRBV5-4 and TRBJ1-1; no firm D call. Germline loops: CDR1 SGHNT, CDR2 YYREEE (reference sequence). The V end was cut by 0 bases, the J end by 3 bases, with 9 bases between. This CDR3 is 14 amino acids long. The CDR3, as DNA: TGTGCCAGCAGCTTGGGGGGTATGTACACTGAAGCTTTCTTT. Encoded protein: CASSLGGMYTEAFF.

This clone was recorded once. The genes are TRBV30 and TRBJ1-2, with D uncertain. Trimming stripped 0 bases from V and 7 bases from J, with 12 bases between. The length of the CDR3 is 13 residues. CDR1 is GTSNPN, CDR2 SVGIG, per germline (reference sequence). CDR3 bases: TGTGCCTGGAGTGTAGGCCTCCGGGGTGGCTACACCTTC. Protein sequence: CAWSVGLRGGYTF.

CDR3 region: CASTFDTREPYGYTF. The CDR3 DNA follows: TGTGCCAGCACCTTTGATACGAGAGAACCTTATGGCTACACCTTC. V and J are TRBV5-6 and TRBJ1-2; D remains unclear. CDR3 length: 15 amino acids. Trimming cost V 6 bases and J 5 bases, with 20 bases left between them. Per the germline V gene, CDR1 is SGHDT and CDR2 is YYEEEE.

This chain links TRBV3-1 (or the pseudogene TRBV3-2) with TRBJ1-1; no clear D. The V gene lost 3 bases and the J gene lost 5 bases, with 10 bases spanning the gap. In germline, CDR1 is LGHDT, CDR2 YNNKEL (reference sequence). This CDR3 has 13 amino acids. The CDR3 nucleotides are TGTGCCAGCAGCCAGCGGGGTTGGACTGAAGCTTTCTTT. Amino acid sequence: CASSQRGWTEAFF.

This chain uses TRBV28 with TRBJ2-5; 13 bases are shared with TRBD2. The CDR3 is 16 amino acids. Trimming took 4 bases from V and 2 from J; bases not matched to a gene: 4. Germline loops: CDR1 MDHEN, CDR2 SYDVKM. This CDR3 reads CASSSPGLAGQETQYF. CDR3 bases: TGTGCCAGCAGTTCACCGGGACTAGCGGGGCAAGAGACCCAGTACTTC.

The CDR3 protein is CASSYSSSHNQPQHF. The CDR3 DNA sequence: TGTGCCAGCAGTTACTCATCTTCCCATAATCAGCCCCAGCATTTT. The V call is TRBV6-5, the J call TRBJ1-5; D not resolved. Per the germline V gene, CDR1 is MNHEY and CDR2 is SVGAGI. V was cut by 0 bases and J by 4 bases, with 10 bases left in between. The CDR3 totals 15 residues.

This clone was found once. V and J are TRBV18 and TRBJ2-5, with D possibly being TRBD1 or TRBD2 (5 bases each). Germline lookup yields CDR1 KGHSH and CDR2 LQKENI. Trimming removed 5 bases at V and 4 bases at J, with 14 bases between. CDR3 length equals 14 residues. The CDR3 coding sequence is TGTGCCAGCTCAAGCTGGGACGTGGGAGAGACCCAGTACTTC. Amino acids: CASSSWDVGETQYF.

This sequence joins TRBV27 and TRBJ1-1; D not resolved. The CDR3 consists of 16 residues. The V gene's germline CDR1 is MNHEY and CDR2 SMNVEV (reference sequence). Between the trimmed V and J ends, which lost 5 bases and 6 bases, there was a span of 22 bases. CDR3 residues: CASSQYRQLSSAEAFF. The CDR3 coding sequence is TGTGCCAGCAGTCAGTATCGACAACTCTCGTCGGCTGAAGCTTTCTTT.

V usage is TRBV19 and J usage is TRBJ1-5; TRBD1 agrees at 8 bases. With 10 bases clipped from V and 7 bases from J, the junction kept 12 bases outside the gene matches. CDR1 and CDR2 (germline): LNHDA, SQIVND (reference sequence). CDR3 length: 14 amino acids. The CDR3 loop is CATFSQGAGQPQHF. Written as DNA, the CDR3 is TGTGCCACTTTCTCCCAGGGGGCAGGCCAGCCCCAGCATTTT. The variable domain in full, completed from reference TRBV19 and TRBJ1-5, reads DGGITQSPKYLFRKEGQNVTLSCEQNLNHDAMYWYRQDPGQGLRLIYYSQIVNDFQKGDIAEGYSVSREKKESFPLTVTSAQKNPTAFYLCATFSQGAGQPQHFGDGTRLSIL.

V and J are TRBV4-1 and TRBJ1-2; 7 bases align to TRBD1. There are 14 residues in the CDR3. V shed 4 bases and J 0 bases; nucleotides not matched to a gene: 2. Germline V gene data show CDR1 as MGHRA and CDR2 as YSYEKL. The CDR3 region has the DNA TGCGCCAGCAGCCTGGGGACAGCTAACTATGGCTACACCTTC. Translation gives CASSLGTANYGYTF.

The gene calls are TRBV20-1 and TRBJ2-7; TRBD2 matches 9 bases. Germline-derived CDR1 and CDR2 are DFQATT and SNEGSKA (reference sequence). The CDR3 contains 16 residues. V trimming: 3 bases; J trimming: 3 bases; junction bases outside the gene matches: 12. The CDR3 here is CSASLLGRGGDYEQYF. CDR3 nucleotides: TGCAGTGCTAGTCTCCTAGGGCGGGGGGGCGACTACGAGCAGTACTTC.

V usage is TRBV30 and J usage is TRBJ1-3; D unresolved. V shed 0 bases and J shed 10 bases, with 16 bases lying between them. This CDR3 comprises 14 residues. Germline V gene data show CDR1 as GTSNPN and CDR2 as SVGIG (reference sequence). The CDR3, as DNA: TGTGCCTGGAGTGTACGCCAGAACGCGCGAACCATATATTTT. This encodes CAWSVRQNARTIYF.

The chain joins TRBV10-3 to TRBJ2-7; 8 positions match TRBD1. CDR1 is ENHRY and CDR2 is SYGVKD in the germline V gene. The CDR3 spans 17 residues. V lost 5 bases and J lost 2; bases outside the gene matches: 14. The CDR3 bases are TGTGCCATCAGTCCCAGCAGAAACAGGGGGGATCCCTACGAGCAGTACTTC. It specifies CAISPSRNRGDPYEQYF.

V is TRBV7-9 and J is TRBJ1-1; 7 nucleotides match TRBD1. The CDR3 is made up of 14 amino acids. Trimming took 5 bases from V and 5 from J; bases not matched to a gene: 8. Looked up from germline, CDR1 is SEHNR and CDR2 is FQNEAQ (reference sequence). In DNA form, the CDR3 reads TGTGCCAGCAGCCTTCGACAGGGAGGGACTGAAGCTTTCTTT. Encoded protein: CASSLRQGGTEAFF.

The CDR3, as DNA: TGCGCCAGCAGCTTGGTAGGTTCTAGGACGGAGACCCAGTACTTC. Protein product: CASSLVGSRTETQYF. The chain uses TRBV5-1 and TRBJ2-5, with D hard to call. CDR1 is SGHRS, CDR2 YFSETQ, per germline. V was pared by 0 bases and J by 5 bases, with 14 bases between. CDR3 length equals 15 residues.

This clone was observed once. The rearrangement joins TRBV19 to TRBJ1-1; D is unresolved. This CDR3 contains 13 residues. V was trimmed by 3 bases and J by 6 bases, leaving 11 bases between them. Germline assignment: CDR1 LNHDA and CDR2 SQIVND (reference sequence). In nucleotides, the CDR3 is TGTGCCAGTAGTATTGTTAAGAAATCTGAAGCTTTCTTT. This sequence encodes CASSIVKKSEAFF.

This rearrangement joins TRBV28 to TRBJ1-4, with D uncertain. This CDR3 has 17 amino acids. Trimming stripped 7 bases from V and 7 bases from J, with 25 bases between. CDR1 is MDHEN, CDR2 SYDVKM, per germline. The CDR3 region is CASKFFGWGRVGEKLFF. The CDR3, as DNA: TGTGCCAGCAAATTTTTTGGTTGGGGTCGAGTGGGTGAAAAACTGTTTTTT.

The rearrangement links TRBV10-2 to TRBJ1-2, with D possibly matching TRBD1 (6 bases). CDR1 is WSHSY and CDR2 is SAAADI in the germline V gene. The CDR3 spans 14 residues. The ends were cut back, 8 bases at V and 4 bases at J, with 17 bases in the middle. The CDR3 protein is CASLLTEDSYGYTF. The CDR3, as DNA: TGCGCCAGCTTATTAACGGAGGACAGCTATGGCTACACCTTC.

The rearrangement uses TRBV10-2 and TRBJ1-2; TRBD1 is a possible D gene (5 bases). Trimming took 4 bases from V and 0 from J, leaving 9 bases between them. Per the germline V gene, CDR1 is WSHSY and CDR2 is SAAADI. CDR3 length: 14 amino acids. CDR3 protein: CASSGGGANYGYTF. Here the CDR3 DNA reads TGCGCCAGCAGTGGGGGCGGAGCTAACTATGGCTACACCTTC.